Following are 18 T cell receptor beta chains from one sample sequenced in a study of cytomegalovirus exposure and HLA in healthy donors. With 60 Vbeta and 13 Jbeta primers, the PCR was carried out. TCRdb's table, derived via immunoSEQ multiplex PCR, lists solely in-frame clones and lacks some. Of about 140,000 clones in the sample, roughly 76% were seen once. The sequenced sample was PBMCs. Source of these receptors: a female donor in good health and CMV-seronegative.

This chain links TRBV19 with TRBJ2-1; TRBD2 matches 9 bases. V dropped 4 bases and J dropped 4; count of bases not matched to a gene: 11. The CDR3 runs to 17 residues. Germline V gene data show CDR1 as LNHDA and CDR2 as SQIVND (reference sequence). CDR3 loop: CASSSSLTSGLYNEQFF. CDR3 nucleotide sequence: TGTGCCAGTAGTAGTTCCCTTACTAGCGGGCTTTACAATGAGCAGTTCTTC. The complete variable domain, with remaining parts taken from reference TRBV19 and TRBJ2-1, reads DGGITQSPKYLFRKEGQNVTLSCEQNLNHDAMYWYRQDPGQGLRLIYYSQIVNDFQKGDIAEGYSVSREKKESFPLTVTSAQKNPTAFYLCASSSSLTSGLYNEQFFGPGTRLTVL.

The V gene is TRBV4-1, the J gene TRBJ2-6, with D possibly matching TRBD1 (6 bases). The germline V and J ends were trimmed by 3 bases and 0 bases, with 9 bases remaining between them. The germline gives CDR1 MGHRA, CDR2 YSYEKL. The CDR3 runs 16 residues. The CDR3 DNA reads TGCGCCAGCAGCCACCCGGACAGCTCTGGGGCCAACGTCCTGACTTTC. This sequence encodes CASSHPDSSGANVLTF.

This clone was picked up a small number of times. The V gene is TRBV19, the J gene TRBJ2-1; TRBD2 aligns across 9 bases. J gave up 0 bases and V 5 bases, and 8 bases lay outside the gene matches. Germline assignment: CDR1 LNHDA and CDR2 SQIVND (reference sequence). The CDR3 length is 17 residues. The CDR3 DNA reads TGTGCCAGTAGTCTAGCGGGATCCAAGGTCTCCTACAATGAGCAGTTCTTC. It specifies CASSLAGSKVSYNEQFF.

The rearrangement joins TRBV15 to TRBJ1-1; 8 bases map to TRBD1. The germline V gene has CDR1 LNHNV and CDR2 YYDKDF (reference sequence). V lost 5 bases, J lost 8 bases, and 13 bases stayed unmatched. The CDR3 extends over 15 amino acids. The CDR3 nucleotides are TGTGCCACCAGCTCCCGGACAGGGACGGCTAGGGAAGCTTTCTTT. This translates into CATSSRTGTAREAFF.

The chain carries TRBV10-1 and TRBJ1-5, with D uncertain. The CDR3 spans 14 residues. The germline gives CDR1 WNHNN, CDR2 SYGVQD (reference sequence). The V and J ends lost 3 bases and 4 bases respectively, with 10 bases between them. The CDR3 reads CASSESGSNQPQHF. The CDR3, as DNA: TGCGCCAGCAGTGAATCCGGGTCAAATCAGCCCCAGCATTTT.

This clone was found a few times. This chain connects TRBV29-1 to TRBJ2-7; 8 nucleotides agree with TRBD1. Germline V gene data show CDR1 as SQVTM and CDR2 as ANQGSEA. This CDR3 contains 15 residues. The J segment lost 2 bases and the V segment lost 5 bases, leaving 11 bases of the junction unmatched. CDR3 nucleotide sequence: TGCAGCGTTCCGACTCAGGGGGCGTTAACCTACGAGCAGTACTTC. It translates to CSVPTQGALTYEQYF.

On this clone itself: At one boundary the junction diverges from the germline segment, which might be a read error. The chain couples TRBV7-8 to TRBJ1-1, with D hard to call. This CDR3 has 15 amino acids. Germline assignment: CDR1 SGHVS and CDR2 FQNEAQ. CDR3 sequence reads: CASSSKQNTLRVALF. CDR3 nucleotide sequence: TGTGCCAGCAGCTCAAAGCAGAACACCCTTCGTGTAGCTCTCTTT.

The chain recombines TRBV6-6 with TRBJ2-7, with D possibly TRBD1 on 6 matching bases. The ends were cut back, 0 bases at V and 5 bases at J, with 14 bases in the middle. The CDR3 length is 15 residues. The V gene's germline CDR1 is MNHNY and CDR2 SVGAGI (reference sequence). The chain's CDR3 is CASSYSRDIWNEQYF. In nucleotides, the CDR3 is TGTGCCAGCAGTTACTCCCGGGACATTTGGAACGAGCAGTACTTC.

The V call is TRBV9, the J call TRBJ1-1, with TRBD1 as a possible D gene (5 bases). CDR3 size: 16 residues. Deletions cut 4 bases from V and 4 bases from J, with 20 bases between. Germline V gene data show CDR1 as SGDLS and CDR2 as YYNGEE. CDR3 DNA sequence: TGTGCCAGCAGCACCCCTCGTGGAGGGGAGGGCACTGAAGCTTTCTTT. It codes for CASSTPRGGEGTEAFF.

V and J are TRBV14 and TRBJ2-1, with D maybe TRBD2 (6 bases). Germline CDR1 reads SGHDN; CDR2 reads FVKESK. The V gene lost 1 base and the J gene lost 4 bases, with 17 bases spanning the gap. The CDR3 sequence is 17 residues long. In DNA form, the CDR3 reads TGTGCCAGCAGCCAAGCTATTAGGACTACCCTTTACAATGAGCAGTTCTTC. Amino acids: CASSQAIRTTLYNEQFF.

This chain joins TRBV7-9 and TRBJ1-4; 9 positions match TRBD1. CDR1 and CDR2 from the germline V gene are SEHNR and FQNEAQ (reference sequence). The CDR3 has 15 amino acids. With 2 bases clipped from V and 6 bases from J, the junction kept 4 bases outside the gene matches. The CDR3 nucleotides read TGTGCCAGCAGCTTACCCGGGACAGGGCATGAAAAACTGTTTTTT. Translation: CASSLPGTGHEKLFF. Filled out from reference TRBV7-9 and TRBJ1-4, the complete variable domain reads DTGVSQNPRHKITKRGQNVTFRCDPISEHNRLYWYRQTLGQGPEFLTYFQNEAQLEKSRLLSDRFSAERPKGSFSTLEIQRTEQGDSAMYLCASSLPGTGHEKLFFGSGTQLSVL.

The chain couples TRBV5-1 to TRBJ2-7, with 9 bases lining up with TRBD1. Germline assignment: CDR1 SGHRS and CDR2 YFSETQ. The CDR3 extends over 15 amino acids. Losses at the gene ends were 4 bases for V and 7 bases for J; bases not matched to a gene: 12. Here the CDR3 reads CASSPNWDRAGEQYF. In DNA, the CDR3 is TGCGCCAGCAGCCCTAATTGGGACAGGGCCGGGGAGCAGTACTTC.

The V and J genes are TRBV5-1 and TRBJ1-1, with 9 nucleotides matching TRBD1. This CDR3 has 15 amino acids. Per germline, CDR1 SGHRS and CDR2 YFSETQ. Germline trimming cut 5 bases from V and 1 base from J; bases unmatched to any gene: 6. For the CDR3, the DNA is TGCGCCAGCAGTTCCGGGACAGGGTCGAACACTGAAGCTTTCTTT. This sequence encodes CASSSGTGSNTEAFF.

The chain uses TRBV7-9 and TRBJ2-7; 8 bases map to TRBD2. Losses at the gene ends were 4 bases for V and 6 bases for J; bases not matched to a gene: 17. Germline V gives CDR1 SEHNR, CDR2 FQNEAQ (reference sequence). This CDR3 is built from 17 residues. The CDR3 protein is CASSYSNDGGGIGEQYF. The CDR3 bases are TGTGCCAGCAGCTACTCCAACGACGGCGGGGGGATTGGCGAGCAGTACTTC.

The chain carries TRBV10-1 and TRBJ1-5; no reliable D call. Trimming stripped 0 bases from V and 6 bases from J, with 6 bases between. The CDR3 has 13 residues. Germline lookup yields CDR1 WNHNN and CDR2 SYGVQD (reference sequence). CDR3 sequence: CASSESRSQPQHF. The CDR3 nucleotides are TGCGCCAGCAGTGAGTCTAGGAGTCAGCCCCAGCATTTT.

The chain is built from TRBV7-2 and TRBJ2-1; 7 bases fit TRBD2. Germline V gene sequence: CDR1 SGHTA, CDR2 FQGNSA. V gave up 5 bases and J gave up 7 bases; unmatched junction bases: 14. CDR3 length: 16 residues. CDR3 sequence (DNA): TGTGCCAGCAGCCCCAGAGGAGGCGGGAGTTGGAATGAGCAGTTCTTC. Protein: CASSPRGGGSWNEQFF.

J is TRBJ1-1 and V is TRBV10-1, with TRBD1 matching 7 bases. The V gene's germline CDR1 is WNHNN and CDR2 SYGVQD (reference sequence). The ends lost 3 bases at V and 9 bases at J; junction bases unmatched: 13. The CDR3 is 15 residues long. CDR3 sequence (DNA): TGCGCCAGCAGTGATCTCTCGAGGACAGGCCCGAAAGCTTTCTTT. It encodes CASSDLSRTGPKAFF.

The chain combines TRBV10-3 with TRBJ2-1, with D perhaps matching TRBD1 (6 bases). Trimming took 6 bases from V and 7 from J, leaving 10 bases between them. From germline, CDR1 is ENHRY and CDR2 SYGVKD. The CDR3 contains 12 residues. CDR3 region: CAIRNTGNEQFF. CDR3 DNA: TGTGCCATCAGGAATACAGGGAATGAGCAGTTCTTC.